The 13 T cell receptor beta chains below come from one sample, sequenced in a study of memory CD4+ T cells and cytomegalovirus serostatus. The sort gate was single viable CD3+CD4+CD8-CD45RO+ cells for memory CD4+ T cells. Sequenced by immunoSEQ multiplex PCR; TCRdb stores in-frame clones only, minus some. There are 25,000 to 35,000 clones in the sample; about four fifths occur only once, and roughly 0.68% lies in the top ten. Sequenced: memory CD4+ T cells from blood. These receptors all come from an adult in good health and CMV-seronegative.

V is TRBV6-5 and J is TRBJ1-3; 7 nucleotides line up with TRBD1. Losses at the gene ends were 4 bases for V and 2 bases for J; bases not matched to a gene: 8. The CDR3 length is 16 residues. CDR1 and CDR2 from the germline V gene are MNHEY and SVGAGI. CDR3 loop: CASSLKGASTGNTIYF. Here the CDR3 DNA reads TGTGCCAGCAGTTTAAAGGGGGCTTCTACTGGAAACACCATATATTTT.

The chain is built from TRBV28 and TRBJ1-4; 7 bases are a match to TRBD1. Germline V gene data show CDR1 as MDHEN and CDR2 as SYDVKM. J was trimmed by 15 bases and V by 6 bases; bases with no gene match: 7. This CDR3 region has 11 residues. The CDR3 loop is CASRTRGRLFF. DNA for the CDR3: TGTGCCAGCAGAACCAGGGGGAGGTTGTTTTTT.

The V gene is TRBV28, the J gene TRBJ1-2; no reliable D call. CDR3 size: 12 residues. CDR1 is MDHEN, CDR2 SYDVKM, per germline. V was pared by 4 bases and J by 4 bases, with 7 bases between. The CDR3 DNA sequence: TGTGCCAGCAGTTCTGGGTCCTATGGCTACACCTTC. It codes for CASSSGSYGYTF.

V gene TRBV7-9 combines with J gene TRBJ1-4; 8 nucleotides align to TRBD1. Germline V CDR1 and CDR2: SEHNR, FQNEAQ (reference sequence). CDR3 length: 17 residues. V lost 0 bases and J lost 5; bases outside the gene matches: 8. Here the CDR3 reads CASSLAGRGPSNEKLFF. Written as DNA, the CDR3 is TGTGCCAGCAGCTTAGCAGGCAGGGGGCCCTCAAATGAAAAACTGTTTTTT.

This clone was counted once. The chain joins TRBV29-1 to TRBJ2-7; D gene ambiguous. The CDR3 contains 12 residues. The ends were cut back, 4 bases at V and 4 bases at J, with 11 bases in the middle. Germline V gene data show CDR1 as SQVTM and CDR2 as ANQGSEA. The CDR3 DNA follows: TGCAGCGTTGGGGCAGGTGTTTACGAGCAGTACTTC. This encodes CSVGAGVYEQYF.

The rearrangement links TRBV30 to TRBJ1-2, with TRBD1 matching 9 bases. The CDR3 is 14 residues long. Germline V gene data show CDR1 as GTSNPN and CDR2 as SVGIG (reference sequence). Germline trimming cut 5 bases from V and 2 bases from J; bases unmatched to any gene: 6. For the CDR3, the DNA is TGTGCCTGGCGAGGGACAGGGCTGAACTATGGCTACACCTTC. This encodes CAWRGTGLNYGYTF. Variable domain in full (rest from reference TRBV30 and TRBJ1-2): SQTIHQWPATLVQPVGSPLSLECTVEGTSNPNLYWYRQAAGRGLQLLFYSVGIGQISSEVPQNLSASRPQDRQFILSSKKLLLSDSGFYLCAWRGTGLNYGYTFGSGTRLTVV.

This sequence joins TRBV5-4 and TRBJ2-2; D is unresolved. The V end was cut by 1 base, the J end by 2 bases, with 12 bases between. The CDR3 runs 16 residues. Germline V gene lookup returns CDR1 SGHNT and CDR2 YYREEE (reference sequence). This chain's CDR3 is CASSLLYSTNTGELFF. CDR3 in DNA: TGTGCCAGCAGCTTGTTGTACAGCACCAACACCGGGGAGCTGTTTTTT.

The chain joins TRBV7-2 to TRBJ1-4, with D possibly matching TRBD1 (6 bases). V gave up 5 bases and J gave up 2 bases, with 21 bases separating them. This CDR3 region has 18 residues. In germline, CDR1 is SGHTA, CDR2 FQGNSA. CDR3 loop: CASSPRVLGGPTNEKLFF. The CDR3 region has the DNA TGTGCCAGCAGCCCTCGCGTTTTAGGGGGTCCGACTAATGAAAAACTGTTTTTT.

This rearrangement joins TRBV21-1 to TRBJ1-1. TRBV21-1 is a recognized pseudogene. CDR3 length equals 12 residues. The CDR3 region has the DNA TGTGCCAGCAGCCAGCGGACCGTTGAAGCTTTCTTT. Encoded protein: CASSQRTVEAFF.

The chain links TRBV6-1 to TRBJ2-1, with a weak D call TRBD1 (6 bases). CDR1 MNHNS and CDR2 SASEGT come from the germline V gene. V was pared by 7 bases and J by 7 bases, with 20 bases between. The length of the CDR3 is 15 residues. CDR3 in amino acids: CASTEGGSRANEQFF. The CDR3 DNA sequence: TGTGCCAGCACCGAAGGGGGTTCACGAGCTAATGAGCAGTTCTTC.

The chain carries TRBV6-1 and TRBJ2-5; possibly TRBD1 for D (6 bases). The CDR3 sequence is 14 residues long. V lost 6 bases to trimming and J lost 1 base, with 12 bases between them. CDR1 and CDR2 (germline): MNHNS, SASEGT. The CDR3 sequence is CASSPTGVQETQYF. The DNA of the CDR3 is TGTGCCAGCAGCCCGACAGGCGTCCAAGAGACCCAGTACTTC.

The V and J genes are TRBV11-2 and TRBJ1-1, with D perhaps matching TRBD1 (6 bases). Trimming removed 3 bases at V and 1 base at J, with 15 bases between. Germline loops: CDR1 SGHAT, CDR2 FQNNGV. The CDR3 spans 16 residues. The CDR3 DNA reads TGTGCCAGCAGCTTCTCGGCGGGGGCGGCGAACACTGAAGCTTTCTTT. Translated, it gives CASSFSAGAANTEAFF.

The chain carries TRBV19 and TRBJ1-1; 7 bases agree with TRBD1. The CDR3 contains 16 residues. The germline V gene encodes CDR1 LNHDA and CDR2 SQIVND (reference sequence). J was trimmed by 5 bases and V by 5 bases; bases with no gene match: 14. In DNA form, the CDR3 reads TGTGCCAGTAGTCCGAGCCGGGGGGCAGGGGGAACTGAAGCTTTCTTT. Its translation: CASSPSRGAGGTEAFF.